The clone carrying this T cell receptor (beta chain) is medium-sized by share. No antigen is known for it. The sample comes from a study of T cell clones after liver transplantation. V was trimmed by 4 bases and J by 0 bases, leaving 11 bases between them. The CDR3 covers 15 residues. CDR1 and CDR2 from the germline V gene are SGHRS and YFSETQ. The protocol was immunoSEQ multiplex PCR, while the TCRdb copy is restricted to in-frame clones and leaves out a portion. The table includes thousands of clones, about two fifths detected once. Sequencing of dividing CFSE-low cells from the MLR defined alloreactive TCRbeta sequences.

The chain combines TRBV5-1 with TRBJ2-1; the D gene is possibly TRBD2 (5 bases). Sequences were obtained from CD4+ T cells from cultured PBMCs. The TCR was taken from a human patient who received a liver transplant. The T cells may come from the graft donor. CDR3 nucleotides: TGCGCCAGCAGCCTAGAGGGAAACTCCTACAATGAGCAGTTCTTC. Translated: CASSLEGNSYNEQFF.